Listed below are T cell receptor beta chains from one sample, sequenced in a study of cytomegalovirus exposure and HLA in healthy donors. Clones were sequenced by immunoSEQ multiplex PCR, and TCRdb holds only the in-frame ones, with some missing. The sample table includes some 120,000 clones. Sample: PBMCs. All receptors come from a man between 18 and 29 years old in good health and CMV-seronegative. The CDR3 runs from the conserved cysteine through the conserved F or W. Fields, in order: V gene, D gene, J gene, CDR3 length, CDR3 DNA, CDR3 protein. D genes are given only for firm matches.

v_gene: TRBV15; d_gene: -; j_gene: TRBJ2-1; len: 14; CDR3nt: TGTGCCACCAGCGCCTCGGACAGAGACAATGAGCAGTTCTTC; CDR3aa: CATSASDRDNEQFF
v_gene: TRBV7-3; d_gene: -; j_gene: TRBJ1-5; len: 12; CDR3nt: TGTGCCAGCAGCTTATACAATCAGCCCCAGCATTTT; CDR3aa: CASSLYNQPQHF
v_gene: TRBV15; d_gene: -; j_gene: TRBJ1-6; len: 15; CDR3nt: TGTGCCACCAGCAGTTTGGGACTGAACAATTCACCCCTCCACTTT; CDR3aa: CATSSLGLNNSPLHF
v_gene: TRBV30; d_gene: -; j_gene: TRBJ2-7; len: 13; CDR3nt: TGTGCCTGGAGTTTAGGACTGAGCTACGAGCAGTACTTC; CDR3aa: CAWSLGLSYEQYF
v_gene: TRBV18; d_gene: -; j_gene: TRBJ1-2; len: 15; CDR3nt: TGTGCCAGCTCACCTCTACAGGGTACTAACTATGGCTACACCTTC; CDR3aa: CASSPLQGTNYGYTF
v_gene: TRBV5-8; d_gene: -; j_gene: TRBJ1-5; len: 17; CDR3nt: TGTGCCAGCACCCAAACTCCGGACTTCCTGGAGGATCAGCCCCAGCATTTT; CDR3aa: CASTQTPDFLEDQPQHF
v_gene: TRBV11-2; d_gene: -; j_gene: TRBJ2-7; len: 14; CDR3nt: TGTGCCAGCAGCTCCGGACACTCCACATACGAGCAGTACTTC; CDR3aa: CASSSGHSTYEQYF
v_gene: TRBV12-5; d_gene: TRBD1; j_gene: TRBJ1-1; len: 15; CDR3nt: TGTGCTAGTGGTTTGTTGGATCAGGGGGCACCTGAAGCTTTCTTT; CDR3aa: CASGLLDQGAPEAFF
v_gene: TRBV6-6; d_gene: TRBD1; j_gene: TRBJ1-6; len: 16; CDR3nt: TGTGCCAGCAGCCCCCACCGGACAGGGGGCAATTCACCCCTCCACTTT; CDR3aa: CASSPHRTGGNSPLHF
v_gene: TRBV5-1; d_gene: -; j_gene: TRBJ1-3; len: 20; CDR3nt: TGCGCCAGCAGCCCCCTGGGGCCCCCCATAAACGGCGTCTCTGGAAACACCATATATTTT; CDR3aa: CASSPLGPPINGVSGNTIYF
v_gene: TRBV11-2; d_gene: TRBD2; j_gene: TRBJ2-7; len: 18; CDR3nt: TGTGCCAGCGGAAAGGGTACTTCTAGCGGGTTAGGCACCTACGAGCAGTACTTC; CDR3aa: CASGKGTSSGLGTYEQYF
v_gene: TRBV27; d_gene: -; j_gene: TRBJ2-7; len: 15; CDR3nt: TGTGCCAGCAGGCCACCTCGGACAGAGCACTACGAGCAGTACTTC; CDR3aa: CASRPPRTEHYEQYF
v_gene: TRBV28; d_gene: -; j_gene: TRBJ2-1; len: 14; CDR3nt: TGTGCCAGCAGTTTAGCCCCGCGGGCAGGTGAGCAGTTCTTC; CDR3aa: CASSLAPRAGEQFF
v_gene: TRBV11-2; d_gene: TRBD2; j_gene: TRBJ2-1; len: 18; CDR3nt: TGTGCCAGCAGCTACGGGCAGGGGTTCCTAGCGGGGTACAATGAGCAGTTCTTC; CDR3aa: CASSYGQGFLAGYNEQFF
v_gene: TRBV18; d_gene: -; j_gene: TRBJ2-7; len: 13; CDR3nt: TGTGCCAGCTGCTCAGACAGTATTCGGGAGCAGTACTTC; CDR3aa: CASCSDSIREQYF
v_gene: TRBV5-1; d_gene: -; j_gene: TRBJ1-2; len: 14; CDR3nt: TGCGCCAGCAGCTTGGTGCCCGGGAACAATGGCTACACCTTC; CDR3aa: CASSLVPGNNGYTF
v_gene: TRBV5-6; d_gene: -; j_gene: TRBJ2-7; len: 16; CDR3nt: TGTGCCAGCAGCATCAGAGCTACCGGGGGAAACTACGAGCAGTACTTC; CDR3aa: CASSIRATGGNYEQYF
v_gene: TRBV5-4; d_gene: -; j_gene: TRBJ2-5; len: 12; CDR3nt: TGTGCCAGCAGCCAGCCCGGGGAGACCCAGTACTTC; CDR3aa: CASSQPGETQYF
v_gene: TRBV6-5; d_gene: -; j_gene: TRBJ2-2; len: 13; CDR3nt: TGTGCCAGCACAGAAACGAACACCGGGGAGCTGTTTTTT; CDR3aa: CASTETNTGELFF
v_gene: TRBV30; d_gene: -; j_gene: TRBJ1-6; len: 11; CDR3nt: TGTGCCTGGGGCCCTGATTCACCCCTCCACTTT; CDR3aa: CAWGPDSPLHF
v_gene: TRBV19; d_gene: -; j_gene: TRBJ2-5; len: 17; CDR3nt: TGTGCCAGTAATTCCCCGGGAGAGAGGGGGGGTCAAGAGACCCAGTACTTC; CDR3aa: CASNSPGERGGQETQYF
v_gene: TRBV5-1; d_gene: -; j_gene: TRBJ2-7; len: 14; CDR3nt: TGCGCCAGCAGCTTTTCACAGGGAGAGGGAGAGCAGTACTTC; CDR3aa: CASSFSQGEGEQYF
v_gene: TRBV5-1; d_gene: TRBD2; j_gene: TRBJ2-3; len: 16; CDR3nt: TGCGCCAGCAGCTTTTTGTCTAGCGGAAACACAGATACGCAGTATTTT; CDR3aa: CASSFLSSGNTDTQYF
v_gene: TRBV28; d_gene: TRBD1; j_gene: TRBJ1-5; len: 14; CDR3nt: TGTGCCAGCAGTTTCGGGACAGGTAATCAGCCCCAGCATTTT; CDR3aa: CASSFGTGNQPQHF
v_gene: TRBV5-1; d_gene: -; j_gene: TRBJ2-1; len: 15; CDR3nt: TGCGCCAGCAGCGAAAGCGGGTTAAACTACAATGAGCAGTTCTTC; CDR3aa: CASSESGLNYNEQFF
v_gene: TRBV27; d_gene: TRBD1; j_gene: TRBJ2-7; len: 14; CDR3nt: TGTGCCAGCAGTTTTGCGGGACAGGCCTACGAGCAGTACTTC; CDR3aa: CASSFAGQAYEQYF
v_gene: TRBV28; d_gene: -; j_gene: TRBJ2-7; len: 11; CDR3nt: TGTGCCAGCACCTCCGGGGGAGAGGAGTACTTC; CDR3aa: CASTSGGEEYF
v_gene: TRBV5-1; d_gene: -; j_gene: TRBJ1-3; len: 15; CDR3nt: TGCGCCAGCAGCTTGGGGCCCGACTCTGGAAACACCATATATTTT; CDR3aa: CASSLGPDSGNTIYF
v_gene: TRBV9; d_gene: -; j_gene: TRBJ2-7; len: 14; CDR3nt: TGTGCCAGCAGCGTAGGTGTAGGAGGCCGCGAGCAGTACTTC; CDR3aa: CASSVGVGGREQYF
v_gene: TRBV7-9; d_gene: TRBD1; j_gene: TRBJ2-1; len: 17; CDR3nt: TGTGCCAGCAGCTTAGAGGTGGGACAGGGCTCCTACAATGAGCAGTTCTTC; CDR3aa: CASSLEVGQGSYNEQFF
v_gene: TRBV18; d_gene: -; j_gene: TRBJ2-5; len: 15; CDR3nt: TGTGCCAGCTCACCACTTACCCAGGGTTGGGAGACCCAGTACTTC; CDR3aa: CASSPLTQGWETQYF
v_gene: TRBV11-2; d_gene: -; j_gene: TRBJ2-7; len: 11; CDR3nt: TGTGCCAGCAGCTCCTATTACGAGCAGTACTTC; CDR3aa: CASSSYYEQYF
v_gene: TRBV5-1; d_gene: TRBD1; j_gene: TRBJ2-5; len: 16; CDR3nt: TGCGCCAGCAGCTCCCGGACAGGGACGTACCAAGAGACCCAGTACTTC; CDR3aa: CASSSRTGTYQETQYF
v_gene: TRBV6-5; d_gene: TRBD2; j_gene: TRBJ2-5; len: 14; CDR3nt: TGTGCCAGCAGTCGACTAGCGGGATCAGAGACCCAGTACTTC; CDR3aa: CASSRLAGSETQYF
v_gene: TRBV5-1; d_gene: -; j_gene: TRBJ1-5; len: 13; CDR3nt: TGCGCCAGCAGCTTCCAGGGGAGTCAGCCCCAGCATTTT; CDR3aa: CASSFQGSQPQHF
v_gene: TRBV5-8; d_gene: -; j_gene: TRBJ1-2; len: 17; CDR3nt: TGTGCCAGCAGCTTCCTGGTGCGGGAGGGGAGGAACTATGGCTACACCTTC; CDR3aa: CASSFLVREGRNYGYTF
v_gene: TRBV19; d_gene: TRBD2; j_gene: TRBJ2-2; len: 17; CDR3nt: TGTGCCAGTAGGGGACTAGCGGGGGGGCCGGACACCGGGGAGCTGTTTTTT; CDR3aa: CASRGLAGGPDTGELFF
v_gene: TRBV2; d_gene: TRBD1; j_gene: TRBJ2-5; len: 14; CDR3nt: TGTGCCAGCAGCGGGCAGACAGGGGAAGAGACCCAGTACTTC; CDR3aa: CASSGQTGEETQYF
v_gene: TRBV19; d_gene: -; j_gene: TRBJ2-5; len: 13; CDR3nt: TGTGCCAGTAGCGGGGTCCCGGGTAGGGCCCAGTACTTC; CDR3aa: CASSGVPGRAQYF
v_gene: TRBV14; d_gene: TRBD2; j_gene: TRBJ2-1; len: 17; CDR3nt: TGTGCCAGCAGCCAGGAGTTGGGACTAGCGGGGGGCAATGAGCAGTTCTTC; CDR3aa: CASSQELGLAGGNEQFF
v_gene: TRBV7-2; d_gene: -; j_gene: TRBJ1-5; len: 13; CDR3nt: TGTGCCAGCAGCTTAGCGCAGGGTCAGCCCCAGCATTTT; CDR3aa: CASSLAQGQPQHF
v_gene: TRBV5-1; d_gene: -; j_gene: TRBJ2-7; len: 14; CDR3nt: TGCGCCAGCAGCTTCGGGGTCCAAGGAGGCGAGCAGTACTTC; CDR3aa: CASSFGVQGGEQYF
v_gene: TRBV29-1; d_gene: TRBD2; j_gene: TRBJ2-7; len: 13; CDR3nt: TGCAGCGGGACTAGCGGGCCCTCCTACGAGCAGTACTTC; CDR3aa: CSGTSGPSYEQYF
v_gene: TRBV18; d_gene: TRBD1; j_gene: TRBJ2-7; len: 17; CDR3nt: TGTGCCAGCTCACCAAGTGCCCAGGACAGGGGTGCCTACGAGCAGTACTTC; CDR3aa: CASSPSAQDRGAYEQYF
v_gene: TRBV6-1; d_gene: -; j_gene: TRBJ1-2; len: 14; CDR3nt: TGTGCCAGCAGTGAAGTTATAGCGCCCTATGGCTACACCTTC; CDR3aa: CASSEVIAPYGYTF
v_gene: TRBV5-1; d_gene: -; j_gene: TRBJ1-1; len: 13; CDR3nt: TGCGCCAGCAGCTTCAGGACGGGAGGAGAAGCTTTCTTT; CDR3aa: CASSFRTGGEAFF
v_gene: TRBV27; d_gene: TRBD1; j_gene: TRBJ1-2; len: 18; CDR3nt: TGTGCCAGCAGTCCTAGGTGGACAGGGGGGGGTGAGAAAGGTGGCTACACCTTC; CDR3aa: CASSPRWTGGGEKGGYTF
v_gene: TRBV5-1; d_gene: TRBD2; j_gene: TRBJ2-5; len: 14; CDR3nt: TGCGCCAGCAGCTCGACGACTAGCGGGAAGGCCCAGTACTTC; CDR3aa: CASSSTTSGKAQYF
v_gene: TRBV25-1; d_gene: -; j_gene: TRBJ2-1; len: 12; CDR3nt: TGTGCCAGCAGTGAATTGGGTCCGGGGCAGTTCTTC; CDR3aa: CASSELGPGQFF
v_gene: TRBV27; d_gene: TRBD1; j_gene: TRBJ2-2; len: 17; CDR3nt: TGTGCCAGCAGTCCAGGGGGTAGGTTCTCGAACACCGGGGAGCTGTTTTTT; CDR3aa: CASSPGGRFSNTGELFF
v_gene: TRBV6-1; d_gene: -; j_gene: TRBJ1-2; len: 14; CDR3nt: TGTGCCAGCAGTGAGCGCGGCTCTAACTATGGCTACACCTTC; CDR3aa: CASSERGSNYGYTF
v_gene: TRBV18; d_gene: TRBD1; j_gene: TRBJ1-1; len: 13; CDR3nt: TGTGCCAGCTCACCCCCGGGACAGGGGGCAGCTTTCTTT; CDR3aa: CASSPPGQGAAFF
v_gene: TRBV5-1; d_gene: TRBD1; j_gene: TRBJ1-1; len: 16; CDR3nt: TGCGCCAGCAGCGCAGGACAGGGTCTAAAGGTGACTGAAGCTTTCTTT; CDR3aa: CASSAGQGLKVTEAFF
v_gene: TRBV30; d_gene: TRBD1; j_gene: TRBJ2-7; len: 14; CDR3nt: TGTGCCTGGACCCTCGGGACAGAGAGCTACGAGCAGTACTTC; CDR3aa: CAWTLGTESYEQYF
v_gene: TRBV18; d_gene: -; j_gene: TRBJ1-2; len: 15; CDR3nt: TGTGCCAGCTCACCGAATTCGGTGAAGGGAGGGGGCTACACCTTC; CDR3aa: CASSPNSVKGGGYTF
v_gene: TRBV5-6; d_gene: -; j_gene: TRBJ1-4; len: 14; CDR3nt: TGTGCCAGCAGCTTGTTGGACAGCCTCGAAAAACTGTTTTTT; CDR3aa: CASSLLDSLEKLFF
v_gene: TRBV9; d_gene: -; j_gene: TRBJ1-6; len: 15; CDR3nt: TGTGCCAGCAGCCCCTCTCAGGTCTATAATTCACCCCTCCACTTT; CDR3aa: CASSPSQVYNSPLHF
v_gene: TRBV30; d_gene: -; j_gene: TRBJ1-3; len: 16; CDR3nt: TGTGCCTGGAGGAGAGTTGTAGGGAGAGCTGGAAACACCATATATTTT; CDR3aa: CAWRRVVGRAGNTIYF
v_gene: TRBV18; d_gene: -; j_gene: TRBJ2-2; len: 16; CDR3nt: TGTGCCAGCTCACATACGGCCAAAATTCGGGCCGGGGAGCTGTTTTTT; CDR3aa: CASSHTAKIRAGELFF
v_gene: TRBV19; d_gene: TRBD1; j_gene: TRBJ1-2; len: 13; CDR3nt: TGTGCCAGTAGTGTGAACAGGGGCTCTGGCTACACCTTC; CDR3aa: CASSVNRGSGYTF